Following are 4 T cell receptor beta chains from one sample sequenced in a study of tumor-infiltrating lymphocytes in glioblastoma multiforme. TCRB libraries came from RNA via three nested multiplex PCR rounds. TCRdb re-analysed the multiplex PCR reads in MiXCR, keeping a single row per CDR3 protein. The table lists about 11,000 distinct CDR3 sequences, more than 70% of them singletons. The sequencing sample was made of brain tumor tissue. All receptors come from a male donor with glioblastoma.

This clonotype was recorded many times. V and J are TRBV7-3 and TRBJ2-5; possible D gene TRBD2, 5 bases. Looked up from germline, CDR1 is SGHTA and CDR2 is FQGTGA. The CDR3 is 15 residues long. Trimming left V 5 bases short and J 5 bases short, with 18 bases between. In DNA, the CDR3 is TGTGCCAGCAGCCCCCAAGGGAGTTCTGGGGAGACCCAGTACTTC. It translates to CASSPQGSSGETQYF.

Comments on this clonotype: Likely a read error: the CDR3 ends without its conserved phenylalanine or tryptophan. The V gene is TRBV6-2 or TRBV6-3, the J gene TRBJ2-7, with 9 bases identical to TRBD1. V shed 6 bases and J 6 bases; nucleotides not matched to a gene: 12. The germline V gene has CDR1 MNHEY and CDR2 SVGEGT. The CDR3 runs to 15 residues. For the CDR3, the DNA is TGTGCCAGCAGAGAGGGGACAGGGAAAGGCGGCGAGCAGTACTTA. As protein: CASREGTGKGGEQYL.

The chain carries TRBV6-1 and TRBJ1-5; D is unresolved. V was trimmed by 4 bases and J by 9 bases, leaving 10 bases between them. From germline, CDR1 is MNHNS and CDR2 SASEGT. The CDR3 has 12 residues. The CDR3: CASSGSGLPQHF. For the CDR3, the DNA is TGTGCCAGCAGTGGCAGCGGGCTGCCCCAGCATTTT.

About this clonotype itself: Mismatch with germline at one junction end may stem from a read error. The chain is built from TRBV5-1 and TRBJ2-5; unclear D gene. The CDR3 is 13 amino acids. Germline CDR1 and CDR2: SGHRS and YFSETQ. The CDR3: CASSSDWKETQHF. DNA of the CDR3: TGCGCCAGCAGCTCTGACTGGAAGGAGACCCAGCACTTC.